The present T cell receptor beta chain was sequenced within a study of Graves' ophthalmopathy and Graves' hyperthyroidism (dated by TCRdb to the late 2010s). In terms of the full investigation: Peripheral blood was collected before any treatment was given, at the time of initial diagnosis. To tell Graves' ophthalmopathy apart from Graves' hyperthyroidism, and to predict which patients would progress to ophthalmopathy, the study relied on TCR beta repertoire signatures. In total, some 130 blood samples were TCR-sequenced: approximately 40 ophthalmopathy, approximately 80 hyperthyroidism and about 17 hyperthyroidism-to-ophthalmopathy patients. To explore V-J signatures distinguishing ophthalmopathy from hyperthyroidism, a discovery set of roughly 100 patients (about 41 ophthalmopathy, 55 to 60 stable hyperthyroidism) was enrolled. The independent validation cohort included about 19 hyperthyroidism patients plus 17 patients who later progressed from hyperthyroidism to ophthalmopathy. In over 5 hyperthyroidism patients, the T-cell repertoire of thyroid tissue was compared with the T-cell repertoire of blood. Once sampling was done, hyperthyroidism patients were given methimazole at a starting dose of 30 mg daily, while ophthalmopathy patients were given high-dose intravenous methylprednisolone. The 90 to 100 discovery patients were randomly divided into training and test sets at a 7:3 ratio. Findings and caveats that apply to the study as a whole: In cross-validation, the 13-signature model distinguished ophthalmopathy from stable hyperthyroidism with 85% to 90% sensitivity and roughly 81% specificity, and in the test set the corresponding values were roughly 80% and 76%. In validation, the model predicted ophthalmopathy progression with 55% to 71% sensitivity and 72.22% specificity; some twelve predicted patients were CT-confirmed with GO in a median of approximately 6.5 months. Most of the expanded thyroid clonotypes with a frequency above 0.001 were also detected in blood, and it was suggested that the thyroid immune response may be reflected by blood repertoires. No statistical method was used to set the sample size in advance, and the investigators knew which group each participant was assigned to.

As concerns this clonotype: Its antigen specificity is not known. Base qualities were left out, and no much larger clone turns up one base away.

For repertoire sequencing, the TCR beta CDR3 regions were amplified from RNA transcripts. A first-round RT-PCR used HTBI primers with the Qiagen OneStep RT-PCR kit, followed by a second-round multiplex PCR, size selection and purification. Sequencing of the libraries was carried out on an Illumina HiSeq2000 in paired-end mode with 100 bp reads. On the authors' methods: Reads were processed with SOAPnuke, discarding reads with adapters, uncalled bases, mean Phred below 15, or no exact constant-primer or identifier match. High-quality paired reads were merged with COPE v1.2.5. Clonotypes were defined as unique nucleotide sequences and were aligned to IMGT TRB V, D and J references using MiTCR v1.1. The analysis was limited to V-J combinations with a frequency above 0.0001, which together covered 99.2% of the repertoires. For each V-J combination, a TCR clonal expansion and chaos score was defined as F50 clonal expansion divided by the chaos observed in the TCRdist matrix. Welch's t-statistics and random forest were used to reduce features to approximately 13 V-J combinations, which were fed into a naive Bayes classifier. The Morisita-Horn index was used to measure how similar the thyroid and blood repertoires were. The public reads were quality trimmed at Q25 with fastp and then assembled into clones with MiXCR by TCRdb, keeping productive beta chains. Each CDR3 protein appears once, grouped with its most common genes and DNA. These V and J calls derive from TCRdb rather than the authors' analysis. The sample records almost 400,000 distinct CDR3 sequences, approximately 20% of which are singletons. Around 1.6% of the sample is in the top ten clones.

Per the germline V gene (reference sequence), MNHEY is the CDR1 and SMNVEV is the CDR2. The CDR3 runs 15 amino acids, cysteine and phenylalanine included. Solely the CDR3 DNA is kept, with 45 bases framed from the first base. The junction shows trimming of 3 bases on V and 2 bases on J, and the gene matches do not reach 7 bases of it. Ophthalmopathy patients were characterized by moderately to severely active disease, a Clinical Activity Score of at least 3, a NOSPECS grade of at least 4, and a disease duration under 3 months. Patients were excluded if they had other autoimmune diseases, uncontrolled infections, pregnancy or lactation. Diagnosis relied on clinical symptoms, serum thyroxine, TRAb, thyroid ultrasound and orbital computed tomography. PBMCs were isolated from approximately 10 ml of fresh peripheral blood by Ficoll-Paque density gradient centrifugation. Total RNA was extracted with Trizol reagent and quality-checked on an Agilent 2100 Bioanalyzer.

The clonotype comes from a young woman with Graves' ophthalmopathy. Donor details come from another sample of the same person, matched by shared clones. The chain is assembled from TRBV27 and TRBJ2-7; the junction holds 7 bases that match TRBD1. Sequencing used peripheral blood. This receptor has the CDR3 CASSFTTGWPYEQYF. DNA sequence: TGTGCCAGCAGTTTCACGACAGGGTGGCCCTACGAGCAGTACTTC.